According to its frequency, the clone carrying this T cell receptor beta chain is medium-sized. TRB was amplified by touch-down multiplex PCR, primer pools A and B combined. TCRdb reprocessed the multiplex PCR reads, keeping one entry per CDR3 protein, no DNA. Recorded for this sample: a few thousand distinct CDR3 sequences. The sample is drawn from a study of T cell clusters in autoimmune cytopenias. Germline V gene lookup returns CDR1 SQVTM and CDR2 ANQGSEA. The CDR3 is 14 amino acids. Some 34,000 genome equivalents of blood DNA were amplified for TRB. This sample was also put to use in a study of T cell repertoires in aging, cancer and after chemotherapy. Per that paper: Repeat sampling of healthy donors over several months to years showed clear clonal overlap. Across the chemotherapy interval, each cancer cohort showed higher median generation probability, suggesting thymic rebound.

This TCR came from a human donor in good health. The chain couples TRBV29-1 to TRBJ1-5. The sequenced sample was peripheral blood. The CDR3 sequence: CSVRGGASDQPQHF.